Listed here are 26 T cell receptor beta chains from one sample, sequenced in a study of vaccination and CD4 T cells after COVID-19. Stated treatment: roughly 10-day PBMC culture with coronavirus spike peptide pools or control peptides (ViraFEST assay). Cultured CD4+ T cell DNA was sequenced using the Oncomine TCR Beta short-read assay. MiXCR was run by TCRdb on the PCR reads, yielding one entry per CDR3 protein. In the table there are under 25,000 distinct CDR3 sequences, about two fifths of which are singletons. What these receptors recognize is not known. The specimen was CD4+ T cells from blood, cultured in vitro. These receptor sequences come from a human donor who had recovered from COVID-19.

This clonotype was detected only a few times. The chain couples TRBV10-3 to TRBJ1-2; a possible D gene is TRBD1 (5 bases). Looked up from germline, CDR1 is ENHRY and CDR2 is SYGVKD. Trimming removed 7 bases from V and 7 bases from J, with 16 bases in between. The CDR3 totals 13 residues. CDR3 bases: TGTGCCATCAACGGGGGTGGAGGTTCTGGCTACACCTTC. Amino acids: CAINGGGGSGYTF.

V and J are TRBV11-3 and TRBJ2-7; 8 nucleotides align to TRBD2. Germline V gene lookup returns CDR1 SGHNT and CDR2 YENEEA. The CDR3 has 14 amino acids. V was pared by 2 bases and J by 4 bases, with 4 bases of the junction left unmatched. The CDR3 DNA reads as TGTGCCAGCAGCTTACTAGCGGGTGATTACGAGCAGTACTTC. Its translation: CASSLLAGDYEQYF.

CDR3 nucleotide sequence: TGTGCCAGCAGCTTGGGGCACGGGCGGGAAAATTCACCCCTCCACTTT. Translating it yields CASSLGHGRENSPLHF. The chain carries TRBV6-1 and TRBJ1-6; possible D gene TRBD1, 5 bases. Germline assignment: CDR1 MNHNS and CDR2 SASEGT. This CDR3 has 16 residues. V was pared by 6 bases and J by 7 bases, with 19 bases between.

This clonotype was observed a handful of times. The rearrangement uses TRBV21-1 and TRBJ2-5. TRBV21-1 is an annotated pseudogene. This CDR3 comprises 15 residues. The CDR3 sequence: CASSKCFRNQETQYF. The CDR3 nucleotides read TGTGCCAGCAGCAAATGCTTCAGAAACCAAGAGACCCAGTACTTC.

The chain couples TRBV20-1 to TRBJ2-1; D gene ambiguous. The V gene's germline CDR1 is DFQATT and CDR2 SNEGSKA (reference sequence). The CDR3 runs 13 residues. Trimming shortened V by 3 bases and J by 6 bases, and 12 bases separated the two germline ends. CDR3 sequence reads: CSASLNTVNEQFF. The CDR3 DNA reads as TGCAGTGCTAGCCTGAACACAGTCAATGAGCAGTTCTTC.

In its sample, this clonotype was seen a few times. The gene calls are TRBV10-3 and TRBJ1-5; D is ambiguous. This CDR3 contains 13 residues. Germline assignment: CDR1 ENHRY and CDR2 SYGVKD. With 7 bases removed from V and 7 bases from J, the gap between germline ends came to 14 bases. Here the CDR3 DNA reads TGTGCCATCAACGCAGATTCGGGCCAGCCCCAGCATTTT. Amino acids: CAINADSGQPQHF.

The count of this clonotype is one. The chain is built from TRBV7-2 and TRBJ1-4, with a weak D call TRBD1 (5 bases). The CDR3 is 15 residues long. Germline assignment: CDR1 SGHTA and CDR2 FQGNSA. Trimming pared 1 base from V and 5 bases from J, leaving 11 bases between. Here the CDR3 reads CASSLVGRRNEKLFF. The CDR3 DNA sequence: TGTGCCAGCAGCTTAGTGGGGCGGAGGAATGAAAAACTGTTTTTT.

This clonotype was seen only a few times. The rearrangement uses TRBV6-5 and TRBJ1-3; unclear D gene. The CDR3 is 13 residues long. CDR1 is MNHEY, CDR2 SVGAGI, per germline. Trimming removed 2 bases at V and 4 bases at J, with 6 bases between. The CDR3 loop is CASSYGPGNTIYF. DNA of the CDR3: TGTGCCAGCAGTTACGGTCCCGGAAACACCATATATTTT.

The chain carries TRBV28 and TRBJ1-1, with D perhaps matching TRBD1 (5 bases). Looked up from germline, CDR1 is MDHEN and CDR2 is SYDVKM. The V and J ends lost 8 bases and 6 bases respectively, with 16 bases between them. The CDR3 has 13 residues. The CDR3 spells CASGRQGDAEAFF. The CDR3 DNA is TGTGCCAGCGGCCGGCAGGGTGACGCTGAAGCTTTCTTT.

This clonotype was seen a handful of times. The V call is TRBV20-1, the J call TRBJ1-3; 7 bases are a match to TRBD1. J lost 0 bases, V lost 7 bases, and 9 bases had no gene match. Germline loops: CDR1 DFQATT, CDR2 SNEGSKA (reference sequence). The CDR3 spans 15 residues. CDR3 loop: CSVGAGQISGNTIYF. CDR3 in DNA: TGCAGTGTCGGGGCGGGACAGATCTCTGGAAACACCATATATTTT.

CDR3 nucleotides: TGTGCCAGCAGTTCTTGGCCCAACAGGGGACCCCCCTACGAGCAGTACTTC. It translates to CASSSWPNRGPPYEQYF. The chain joins TRBV28 to TRBJ2-7; 7 positions match TRBD1. CDR3 size: 17 residues. Germline-derived CDR1 and CDR2 are MDHEN and SYDVKM. V lost 4 bases and J lost 2; bases outside the gene matches: 14.

This clonotype was observed a few times. The chain joins TRBV5-1 to TRBJ2-7; 12 nucleotides align to TRBD2. The CDR3 is 14 residues long. V was clipped by 4 bases and J by 2 bases; unmatched bases: 1. Looked up from germline, CDR1 is SGHRS and CDR2 is YFSETQ. The CDR3 here is CASSRTSGTYEQYF. In nucleotides, the CDR3 is TGCGCCAGCAGCAGGACTAGCGGGACCTACGAGCAGTACTTC.

The genes are TRBV18 and TRBJ1-1; maybe TRBD1 (5 bases). Trimming took 5 bases from V and 4 from J, leaving 17 bases between them. CDR3 length: 15 residues. Germline loops: CDR1 KGHSH, CDR2 LQKENI. CDR3: CASSFSAGGATEAFF. The CDR3 nucleotides are TGTGCCAGCTCATTTTCGGCCGGAGGGGCCACTGAAGCTTTCTTT. Full variable domain (rest looked up from reference TRBV18 and TRBJ1-1): NAGVMQNPRHLVRRRGQEARLRCSPMKGHSHVYWYRQLPEEGLKFMVYLQKENIIDESGMPKERFSAEFPKEGPSILRIQQVVRGDSAAYFCASSFSAGGATEAFFGQGTRLTVV.

The chain links TRBV6-1 to TRBJ1-2; D gene ambiguous. Trimming left V 4 bases short and J 4 bases short, with 7 bases between. The V gene's germline CDR1 is MNHNS and CDR2 SASEGT. This CDR3 region has 12 residues. CDR3 bases: TGTGCCAGCAGTGTTTACAGCTATGGCTACACCTTC. Its protein is CASSVYSYGYTF.

There are a few counts of this clonotype. This chain links TRBV20-1 with TRBJ1-1; D uncertain. The CDR3 spans 11 residues. Per the germline V gene, CDR1 is DFQATT and CDR2 is SNEGSKA (reference sequence). Between the trimmed V and J ends, which lost 3 bases and 4 bases, there was a span of 6 bases. CDR3 coding DNA: TGCAGTGCTAGGGATTTCACTGAAGCTTTCTTT. Encoded protein: CSARDFTEAFF.

The rearrangement joins TRBV14 to TRBJ1-1, with no clear D. Germline-derived CDR1 and CDR2 are SGHDN and FVKESK. The ends were cut back, 0 bases at V and 0 bases at J, with 5 bases in the middle. The CDR3 runs to 14 residues. This CDR3 reads CASSQDLVNTEAFF. CDR3 coding DNA: TGTGCCAGCAGCCAAGATCTGGTGAACACTGAAGCTTTCTTT.

The V and J genes are TRBV2 and TRBJ1-6; 9 bases line up with TRBD1. J gave up 7 bases and V 5 bases, and 6 bases lay outside the gene matches. Looked up from germline, CDR1 is SNHLY and CDR2 is FYNNEI. This CDR3 has 15 amino acids. Written as DNA, the CDR3 is TGTGCCAGCAGTCCCCTGGGACAGGGAAATTCACCCCTCCACTTT. It translates to CASSPLGQGNSPLHF.

V usage is TRBV7-3 and J usage is TRBJ2-1; possible D gene TRBD2, 6 bases. V was shortened by 5 bases and J by 2 bases, with 16 bases between the two germline ends. The CDR3 contains 16 residues. Germline values: CDR1 SGHTA, CDR2 FQGTGA. Here the CDR3 reads CASSPPTSLPYNEQFF. Here the CDR3 DNA reads TGTGCCAGCAGCCCCCCCACTAGCCTACCCTACAATGAGCAGTTCTTC.

This clonotype has a handful of counts. This chain joins TRBV20-1 and TRBJ1-1, with D hard to call. This CDR3 contains 14 residues. Germline V gene lookup returns CDR1 DFQATT and CDR2 SNEGSKA (reference sequence). V shed 0 bases and J shed 7 bases, with 15 bases lying between them. CDR3: CSARERLGPGEAFF. CDR3 bases: TGCAGTGCTAGAGAGAGACTCGGACCCGGTGAAGCTTTCTTT.

The V and J genes are TRBV6-8 and TRBJ2-7; D might be TRBD1 (6 bases). The CDR3 contains 17 residues. Germline V gives CDR1 MNHGY, CDR2 SAAAGT. V lost 4 bases, J lost 1 base, and 20 bases lay in between. CDR3 in DNA: TGTGCCAGCAGTTCGCGGACAGCTGGCCGCGGTTCCTACGAGCAGTACTTC. This translates into CASSSRTAGRGSYEQYF.

The V gene is TRBV5-1, the J gene TRBJ2-1; 10 bases map to TRBD2. The V gene's germline CDR1 is SGHRS and CDR2 YFSETQ. The junction had 9 bases not matched to a gene; V was cut back by 3 bases and J by 6 bases. The CDR3 consists of 16 residues. CDR3 in amino acids: CASSWGRLAGGNEQFF. The CDR3 DNA reads as TGCGCCAGCAGCTGGGGGCGACTAGCGGGTGGCAATGAGCAGTTCTTC.

This chain uses TRBV7-9 with TRBJ1-1, with D possibly matching TRBD1 (5 bases). Trimming cost V 5 bases and J 0 bases, with 13 bases left between them. The CDR3 runs 15 residues. CDR1 and CDR2 (germline): SEHNR, FQNEAQ (reference sequence). CDR3 sequence reads: CASSARQTMNTEAFF. The DNA for the CDR3 is TGTGCCAGCAGCGCCCGACAGACAATGAACACTGAAGCTTTCTTT. Complete variable domain (other parts from reference TRBV7-9 and TRBJ1-1): DTGVSQNPRHKITKRGQNVTFRCDPISEHNRLYWYRQTLGQGPEFLTYFQNEAQLEKSRLLSDRFSAERPKGSFSTLEIQRTEQGDSAMYLCASSARQTMNTEAFFGQGTRLTVV.

This rearrangement joins TRBV2 to TRBJ2-5, with TRBD1 matching over 8 bases. The CDR3 has 14 amino acids. CDR1 is SNHLY and CDR2 is FYNNEI in the germline V gene. The trim removed 6 bases at V and 4 bases at J, leaving 7 bases unmatched. This CDR3 reads CASRETGAGETQYF. The CDR3 nucleotides read TGTGCCAGCAGGGAGACAGGGGCGGGAGAGACCCAGTACTTC.

In its sample, this clonotype was seen a few times. The V and J genes are TRBV7-2 and TRBJ2-3, with unresolved D. Trimming removed 1 base at V and 2 bases at J, with 10 bases between. Germline-derived CDR1 and CDR2 are SGHTA and FQGNSA. This CDR3 region has 15 residues. As DNA, the CDR3 is TGTGCCAGCAGCTTAGGTGTCGCAGCCACAGATACGCAGTATTTT. Translating it yields CASSLGVAATDTQYF.

This clonotype has only a few counts. The genes are TRBV20-1 and TRBJ2-1; either TRBD1 or TRBD2 may supply D (5 bases each). Per germline, CDR1 DFQATT and CDR2 SNEGSKA (reference sequence). With 6 bases removed from V and 4 bases from J, the gap between germline ends came to 19 bases. The CDR3 contains 15 residues. DNA for the CDR3: TGCAGTGCCCCCCGGCCGCTAGCAGGGTACAATGAGCAGTTCTTC. Translated, it gives CSAPRPLAGYNEQFF.

The table lists this clonotype with a few counts. The chain has TRBV20-1 and TRBJ2-3; tentatively, D is TRBD2 (6 bases). CDR1 is DFQATT, CDR2 SNEGSKA, per germline (reference sequence). CDR3 length: 15 residues. The V end lost 1 base, the J end lost 3 bases, and 14 bases lay between the germline ends. This CDR3 is CSARVGGWYTDTQYF. CDR3 nucleotide sequence: TGCAGTGCTAGAGTCGGGGGATGGTATACAGATACGCAGTATTTT.